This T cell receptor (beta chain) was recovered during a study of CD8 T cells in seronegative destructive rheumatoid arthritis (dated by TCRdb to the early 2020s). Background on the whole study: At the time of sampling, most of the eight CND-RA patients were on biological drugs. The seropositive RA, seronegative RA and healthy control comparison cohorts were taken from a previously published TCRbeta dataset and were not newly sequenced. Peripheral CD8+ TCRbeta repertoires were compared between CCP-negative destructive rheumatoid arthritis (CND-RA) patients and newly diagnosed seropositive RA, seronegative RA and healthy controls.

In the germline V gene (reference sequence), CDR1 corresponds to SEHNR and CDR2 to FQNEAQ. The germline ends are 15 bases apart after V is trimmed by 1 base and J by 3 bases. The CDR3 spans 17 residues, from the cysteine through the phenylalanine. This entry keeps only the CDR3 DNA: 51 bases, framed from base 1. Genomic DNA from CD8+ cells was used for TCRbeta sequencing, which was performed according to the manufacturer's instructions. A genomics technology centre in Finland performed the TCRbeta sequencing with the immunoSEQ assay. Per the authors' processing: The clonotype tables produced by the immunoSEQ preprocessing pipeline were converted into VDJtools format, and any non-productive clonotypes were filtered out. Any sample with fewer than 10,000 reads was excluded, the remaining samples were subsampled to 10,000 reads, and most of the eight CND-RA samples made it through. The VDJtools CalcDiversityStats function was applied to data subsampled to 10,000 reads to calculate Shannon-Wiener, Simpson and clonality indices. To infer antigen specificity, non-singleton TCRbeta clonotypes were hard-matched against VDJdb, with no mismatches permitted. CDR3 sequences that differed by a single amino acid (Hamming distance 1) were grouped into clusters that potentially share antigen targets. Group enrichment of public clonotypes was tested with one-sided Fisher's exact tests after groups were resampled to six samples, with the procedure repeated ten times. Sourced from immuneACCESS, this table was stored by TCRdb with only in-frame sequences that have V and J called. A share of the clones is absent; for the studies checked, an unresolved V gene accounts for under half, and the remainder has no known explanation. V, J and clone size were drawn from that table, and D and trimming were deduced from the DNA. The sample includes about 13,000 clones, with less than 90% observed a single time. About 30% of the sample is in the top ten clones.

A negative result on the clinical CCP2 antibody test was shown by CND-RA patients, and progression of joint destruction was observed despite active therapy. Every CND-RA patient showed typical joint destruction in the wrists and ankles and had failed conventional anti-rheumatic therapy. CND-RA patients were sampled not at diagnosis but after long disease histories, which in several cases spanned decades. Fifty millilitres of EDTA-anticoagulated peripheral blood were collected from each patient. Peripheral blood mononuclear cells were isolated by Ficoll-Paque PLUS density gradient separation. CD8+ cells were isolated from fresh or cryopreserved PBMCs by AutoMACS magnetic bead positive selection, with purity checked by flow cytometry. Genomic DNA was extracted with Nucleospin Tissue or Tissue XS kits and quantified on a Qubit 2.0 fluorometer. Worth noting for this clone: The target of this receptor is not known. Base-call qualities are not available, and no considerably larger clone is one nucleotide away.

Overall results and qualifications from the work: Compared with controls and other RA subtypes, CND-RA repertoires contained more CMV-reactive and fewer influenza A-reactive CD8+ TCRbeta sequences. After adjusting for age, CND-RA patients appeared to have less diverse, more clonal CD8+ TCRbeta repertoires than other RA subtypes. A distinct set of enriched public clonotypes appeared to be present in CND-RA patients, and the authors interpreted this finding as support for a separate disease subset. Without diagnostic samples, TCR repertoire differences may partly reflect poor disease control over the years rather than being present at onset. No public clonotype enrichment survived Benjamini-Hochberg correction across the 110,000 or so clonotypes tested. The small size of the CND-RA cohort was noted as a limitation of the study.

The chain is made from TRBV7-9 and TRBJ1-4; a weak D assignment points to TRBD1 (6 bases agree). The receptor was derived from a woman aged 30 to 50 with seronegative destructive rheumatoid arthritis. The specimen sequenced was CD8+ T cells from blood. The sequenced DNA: TGTGCCAGCAGCTTAGAGTCACAGGGCGGACCTAATGAAAAACTGTTTTTT. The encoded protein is CASSLESQGGPNEKLFF. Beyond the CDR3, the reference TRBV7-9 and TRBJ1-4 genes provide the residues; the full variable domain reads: DTGVSQNPRHKITKRGQNVTFRCDPISEHNRLYWYRQTLGQGPEFLTYFQNEAQLEKSRLLSDRFSAERPKGSFSTLEIQRTEQGDSAMYLCASSLESQGGPNEKLFFGSGTQLSVL.